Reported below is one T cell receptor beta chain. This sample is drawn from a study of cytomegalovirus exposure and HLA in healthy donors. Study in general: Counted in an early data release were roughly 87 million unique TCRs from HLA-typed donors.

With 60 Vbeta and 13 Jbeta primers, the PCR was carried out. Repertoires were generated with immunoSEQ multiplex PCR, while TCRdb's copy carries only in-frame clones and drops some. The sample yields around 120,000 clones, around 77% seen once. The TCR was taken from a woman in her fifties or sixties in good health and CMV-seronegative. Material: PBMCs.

The CDR3 DNA reads TGTGCCAGTAGTATAGCTTCGGGAGGGCAGGGTTTAATGGAGACCCAGTACTTC. It yields the protein CASSIASGGQGLMETQYF. This chain uses TRBV19 with TRBJ2-5; 8 nucleotides agree with TRBD2. CDR3 length: 18 residues. The germline CDR1 and CDR2 sequences are LNHDA and SQIVND (reference sequence). Trimming removed 1 base from V and 5 bases from J; junction bases left unmatched: 15.